This T cell receptor (beta chain) was found in a study of neoadjuvant anti-PD-1 for oral cavity cancer. Generated by immunoSEQ multiplex PCR, the TCRdb table keeps only in-frame clones and is missing some. The sample yields 7,200 or so clones, around 75% seen once. This clone was found a few times. With 3 bases removed from V and 3 bases from J, the gap between germline ends came to 11 bases. The CDR3 covers 15 residues. The germline V gene encodes CDR1 SGHDN and CDR2 FVKESK. The sample in question was PBMCs, obtained before nivolumab (anti-PD-1) treatment. The clonotype was recovered from a person aged 35-79 years with oral cavity squamous cell carcinoma. The J gene is TRBJ1-4, the V gene TRBV14; a weak D match, TRBD1 (5 bases). CDR3 nucleotides: TGTGCCAGCAGCCATGGGGGAATTGCTAATGAAAAACTGTTTTTT. This sequence encodes CASSHGGIANEKLFF.